The next 24 T cell receptor beta chains were all read from a single sample in a study of cytomegalovirus exposure and HLA in healthy donors. Researchers ran the PCR with 60 Vbeta and 13 Jbeta primers. Only in-frame clones appear in the TCRdb table, and some are missing; sequencing was by immunoSEQ multiplex PCR. The repertoire holds about 140,000 clones, with approximately 84% as singletons. Sequences were obtained from PBMCs. These receptors were collected from a woman aged 60 to 75 in good health and CMV-seropositive.

This CDR3 is CASSQGLAGAHEQFF. The CDR3 region has the DNA TGCGCCAGCAGCCAGGGACTAGCGGGAGCACATGAGCAGTTCTTC. The rearrangement uses TRBV4-3 and TRBJ2-1; 14 positions match TRBD2. The trim removed 3 bases at V and 8 bases at J, leaving 3 bases unmatched. This CDR3 spans 15 amino acids. Germline V gene data show CDR1 as LGHNA and CDR2 as YSLEER.

This clone was seen only a few times. V usage is TRBV28 and J usage is TRBJ1-2, with 7 bases matching TRBD1. The V and J ends lost 8 bases and 8 bases, in that order; junction bases with no gene match: 5. Germline V lookup: CDR1 MDHEN, CDR2 SYDVKM. This CDR3 spans 11 amino acids. The CDR3 nucleotides are TGTGCCAGCCACAGGGGAGGAGGCTACACCTTC. Protein product: CASHRGGGYTF.

The chain uses TRBV2 and TRBJ1-2, with 7 positions matching TRBD1. The germline V gene has CDR1 SNHLY and CDR2 FYNNEI. The trim removed 10 bases at V and 4 bases at J, leaving 12 bases unmatched. The CDR3 covers 14 residues. The CDR3 sequence is CATTRDSDAYGYTF. The CDR3, as DNA: TGTGCCACTACCAGGGACAGCGACGCCTATGGCTACACCTTC. The whole variable domain, remainder taken from reference TRBV2 and TRBJ1-2, is EPEVTQTPSHQVTQMGQEVILRCVPISNHLYFYWYRQILGQKVEFLVSFYNNEISEKSEIFDDQFSVERPDGSNFTLKIRSTKLEDSAMYFCATTRDSDAYGYTFGSGTRLTVV.

The chain's CDR3 is CASSRDRINQPQHF. The CDR3 DNA reads TGTGCCAGCAGTCGCGACAGGATCAATCAGCCCCAGCATTTT. The rearrangement joins TRBV7-8 to TRBJ1-5; a weak D match, TRBD1 (6 bases). The CDR3 sequence is 14 residues long. Germline CDR1 is SGHVS and CDR2 is FQNEAQ. The V and J ends lost 6 bases and 3 bases respectively, with 12 bases between them.

The chain links TRBV5-4 to TRBJ1-4; 7 nucleotides line up with TRBD1. J lost 8 bases, V lost 0 bases, and 7 bases had no gene match. Germline lookup yields CDR1 SGHNT and CDR2 YYREEE (reference sequence). This CDR3 has 15 amino acids. The CDR3 nucleotides are TGTGCCAGCAGCTTGGATAGTCCAGGGGGGGAAAAACTGTTTTTT. Translating it yields CASSLDSPGGEKLFF. Full variable domain (rest looked up from reference TRBV5-4 and TRBJ1-4): ETGVTQSPTHLIKTRGQQVTLRCSSQSGHNTVSWYQQALGQGPQFIFQYYREEENGRGNFPPRFSGLQFPNYSSELNVNALELDDSALYLCASSLDSPGGEKLFFGSGTQLSVL.

V gene TRBV27 combines with J gene TRBJ2-7; 9 bases line up with TRBD1. This CDR3 has 18 amino acids. After removal of 5 bases from V and 2 bases from J, the junction contained 16 bases not matched to a gene. The V gene's germline CDR1 is MNHEY and CDR2 SMNVEV (reference sequence). This CDR3 is CASSPKSPLGQGTYEQYF. The CDR3 DNA reads as TGTGCCAGCAGTCCAAAATCCCCCCTTGGACAGGGGACCTACGAGCAGTACTTC.

This clone was seen more than once but under ten times. This CDR3 is CASIEGSYNEQFF. As DNA, the CDR3 is TGTGCCAGCATAGAAGGGAGCTACAATGAGCAGTTCTTC. The V and J genes are TRBV2 and TRBJ2-1, with D maybe TRBD2 (5 bases). The CDR3 extends over 13 amino acids. The germline gives CDR1 SNHLY, CDR2 FYNNEI. V was pared by 7 bases and J by 3 bases, with 10 bases between.

The CDR3 sequence: CASSVLTSGTYEQYF. The CDR3, as DNA: TGTGCCAGCAGTGTTTTGACTAGCGGTACCTACGAGCAGTACTTC. This sequence joins TRBV6-1 and TRBJ2-7; 9 bases match TRBD2. CDR3 length equals 15 residues. The germline V gene has CDR1 MNHNS and CDR2 SASEGT. J lost 2 bases, V lost 4 bases, and 6 bases had no gene match.

This clone is judged medium-sized. The chain employs TRBV6-1 and TRBJ1-5, with 8 bases fitting TRBD1. Germline-derived CDR1 and CDR2 are MNHNS and SASEGT. Losses at the gene ends were 6 bases for V and 6 bases for J; bases not matched to a gene: 10. The length of the CDR3 is 15 residues. DNA of the CDR3: TGTGCCAGCAGCGCCGTCAGGGGGCTGGGTCAGCCCCAGCATTTT. The encoded protein is CASSAVRGLGQPQHF.

CDR3 residues: CASSRQGRGTGELFF. The CDR3 nucleotides read TGTGCCAGCAGTAGACAGGGCCGGGGCACCGGGGAGCTGTTTTTT. The V and J genes are TRBV25-1 and TRBJ2-2; 7 bases agree with TRBD1. The CDR3 runs to 15 residues. V was clipped by 5 bases and J by 4 bases; unmatched bases: 7. Germline assignment: CDR1 MGHDK and CDR2 SYGVNS. Variable domain in full (rest from reference TRBV25-1 and TRBJ2-2): EADIYQTPRYLVIGTGKKITLECSQTMGHDKMYWYQQDPGMELHLIHYSYGVNSTEKGDLSSESTVSRIRTEHFPLTLESARPSHTSQYLCASSRQGRGTGELFFGEGSRLTVL.

The chain recombines TRBV4-1 with TRBJ2-3, with 12 bases matching TRBD1. With V trimmed by 3 bases and J by 5 bases, 3 bases remained unmatched. CDR1 MGHRA and CDR2 YSYEKL come from the germline V gene. CDR3 length equals 15 residues. CDR3 nucleotides: TGCGCCAGCAGCCACGGGACAGGGGGCGTAGATACGCAGTATTTT. This gives the protein CASSHGTGGVDTQYF.

The chain couples TRBV9 to TRBJ1-1; a weak D match, TRBD1 (6 bases). Germline-derived CDR1 and CDR2 are SGDLS and YYNGEE. V lost 4 bases to trimming and J lost 2 bases, with 15 bases between them. CDR3 size: 15 residues. CDR3 bases: TGTGCCAGCAGCATCATACCGGACAGCAACACTGAAGCTTTCTTT. It specifies CASSIIPDSNTEAFF.

The chain employs TRBV30 and TRBJ2-2; 14 bases align to TRBD2. V trimming: 0 bases; J trimming: 3 bases; junction bases outside the gene matches: 3. The germline V gene encodes CDR1 GTSNPN and CDR2 SVGIG (reference sequence). The CDR3 has 17 residues. CDR3 region: CAWSVKGLAGDTGELFF. In DNA, the CDR3 is TGTGCCTGGAGTGTTAAGGGACTAGCGGGAGACACCGGGGAGCTGTTTTTT.

This clone was observed a few times. J is TRBJ2-7 and V is TRBV18, with TRBD2 identical over 10 bases. V dropped 6 bases and J dropped 2; count of bases not matched to a gene: 7. The CDR3 is 15 amino acids. Per germline, CDR1 KGHSH and CDR2 LQKENI. Written as DNA, the CDR3 is TGTGCCAGCTCCCCCGGGACTAGCGAAACCTACGAGCAGTACTTC. Translating gives CASSPGTSETYEQYF.

This chain connects TRBV10-3 to TRBJ2-2, with a weak D call TRBD2 (5 bases). The germline V gene has CDR1 ENHRY and CDR2 SYGVKD. The CDR3 runs to 14 residues. V was shortened by 4 bases and J by 4 bases, with 10 bases between the two germline ends. The DNA for the CDR3 is TGTGCCATCAGTGGGGCAGGAGGCACCGGGGAGCTGTTTTTT. Its translation is CAISGAGGTGELFF.

J is TRBJ2-5 and V is TRBV29-1; 12 bases map to TRBD2. The DNA end favors TRBJ2-7, so the J call may be wrong. The CDR3 has 16 residues. Germline V gene lookup returns CDR1 SQVTM and CDR2 ANQGSEA. The CDR3 loop is CSVEGLRGLAGYEQYF. The CDR3 DNA is TGCAGCGTTGAAGGATTGAGGGGACTAGCGGGTTACGAGCAGTACTTC.

The rearrangement joins TRBV6-5 to TRBJ1-3; D uncertain. The length of the CDR3 is 13 residues. V was pared by 6 bases and J by 3 bases, with 9 bases between. Germline V gene lookup returns CDR1 MNHEY and CDR2 SVGAGI. CDR3 loop: CASSPSFGNTIYF. The CDR3 DNA sequence: TGTGCCAGCAGCCCGAGCTTTGGAAACACCATATATTTT.

The chain has TRBV7-2 and TRBJ2-5; 9 positions agree with TRBD1. The germline gives CDR1 SGHTA, CDR2 FQGNSA. The CDR3 runs 15 residues. V trimming: 5 bases; J trimming: 1 base; junction bases outside the gene matches: 5. CDR3 DNA: TGTGCCAGCAGCGCTAACAGGGGGCTCCAAGAGACCCAGTACTTC. Protein sequence: CASSANRGLQETQYF.

This clone was seen just once. A read error may produce the germline difference seen at one junction end. The chain couples TRBV7-7 to TRBJ2-3; possibly TRBD2 for D (6 bases). CDR1 is SSHAT and CDR2 is FNYEAQ in the germline V gene (reference sequence). The CDR3 has 13 amino acids. The CDR3 region is CASSLAAGNTQYF. The CDR3 nucleotides are TGTGCTAGCAGCTTAGCCGCGGGGAATACGCAGTATTTT.

The CDR3 sequence: CASKGTAGSYEQYF. CDR3 nucleotide sequence: TGTGCCAGCAAAGGTACAGCGGGTTCCTACGAGCAGTACTTC. This chain joins TRBV2 and TRBJ2-7, with TRBD2 as a possible D gene (6 bases). Trimming left V 7 bases short and J 1 base short, with 14 bases between. The germline V gene has CDR1 SNHLY and CDR2 FYNNEI. This CDR3 has 14 amino acids.

This chain connects TRBV27 to TRBJ2-5, with D unresolved. V lost 5 bases to trimming and J lost 4 bases, with 14 bases between them. This CDR3 is built from 14 residues. The germline gives CDR1 MNHEY, CDR2 SMNVEV (reference sequence). CDR3 in amino acids: CASSTLGSRETQYF. CDR3 DNA sequence: TGTGCCAGCAGTACCCTGGGCAGCCGAGAGACCCAGTACTTC.

The chain links TRBV7-8 to TRBJ2-5; perhaps TRBD1 as D (6 bases). The J call is in doubt because the DNA end fits TRBJ2-7 better. Per germline, CDR1 SGHVS and CDR2 FQNEAQ. The CDR3 contains 13 residues. CDR3 sequence reads: CASSSRTAYEQYF. CDR3 sequence (DNA): TGTGCCAGCAGCTCGAGGACAGCCTACGAGCAGTACTTC.

The rearrangement links TRBV30 to TRBJ2-5, with 11 positions matching TRBD2. This CDR3 is 13 amino acids long. Germline V lookup: CDR1 GTSNPN, CDR2 SVGIG (reference sequence). V was pared by 8 bases and J by 5 bases, with 7 bases of the junction left unmatched. CDR3 bases: TGTGCCGGGACTAGCGGAGGTTGGGAGACCCAGTACTTC. Its translation: CAGTSGGWETQYF.

The chain carries TRBV28 and TRBJ1-5; D ambiguous. V was shortened by 6 bases and J by 6 bases, with 6 bases between the two germline ends. Germline V CDR1 and CDR2: MDHEN, SYDVKM. The CDR3 has 11 residues. CDR3: CASSRFQPQHF. The CDR3 DNA reads as TGTGCCAGCAGCCGGTTTCAGCCCCAGCATTTT.